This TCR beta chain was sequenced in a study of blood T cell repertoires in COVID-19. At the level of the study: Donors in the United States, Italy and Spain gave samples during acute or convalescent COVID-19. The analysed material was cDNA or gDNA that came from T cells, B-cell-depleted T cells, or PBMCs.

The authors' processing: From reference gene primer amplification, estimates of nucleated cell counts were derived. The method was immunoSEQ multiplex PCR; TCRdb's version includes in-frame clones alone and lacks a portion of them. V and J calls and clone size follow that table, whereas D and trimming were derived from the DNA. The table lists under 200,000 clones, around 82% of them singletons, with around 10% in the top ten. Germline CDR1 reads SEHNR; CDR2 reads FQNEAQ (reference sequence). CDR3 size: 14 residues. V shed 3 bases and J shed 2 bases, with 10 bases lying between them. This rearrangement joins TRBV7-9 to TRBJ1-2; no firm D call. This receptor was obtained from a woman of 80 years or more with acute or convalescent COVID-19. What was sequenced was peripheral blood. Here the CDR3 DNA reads TGTGCCAGCAGCTTCCCCCAGGAAAACTATGGCTACACCTTC. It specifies CASSFPQENYGYTF.